These 10 T cell receptor beta chains came from one sample sequenced in a study of T cell repertoires in cytomegalovirus infection. These receptors have no known antigen. TCRdb re-called the reads through MiXCR, storing one row per CDR3 protein. Here the sample spans 680,000 or so distinct CDR3 sequences, 33% being singletons. The material was cultured PBMCs, obtained from culture after CMV antigen stimulation. Receptor source: a human donor in good health (CMV status not recorded). Some clones in this sample may be carry-over from other donors' samples.

This clonotype turned up a few times. The CDR3: CASSIAPLGSRDRQPQHF. DNA of the CDR3: TGTGCCAGTAGTATAGCCCCTCTCGGTAGCAGGGATCGACAGCCCCAGCATTTT. V is TRBV19 and J is TRBJ1-5; possible D gene TRBD1, 5 bases. Germline V gene sequence: CDR1 LNHDA, CDR2 SQIVND (reference sequence). This CDR3 region has 18 residues. V lost 1 base, J lost 7 bases, and 23 bases lay in between.

The chain joins TRBV5-5 to TRBJ2-7; perhaps TRBD1 as D (5 bases). The CDR3 is 16 residues long. Germline CDR1 reads SGHKS; CDR2 reads YYEKEE (reference sequence). The V and J ends lost 3 bases and 2 bases respectively, with 18 bases between them. The CDR3 loop reads CASSYGSAEGAYEQYF. The CDR3 DNA reads TGTGCCAGCAGCTACGGAAGTGCAGAAGGGGCCTACGAGCAGTACTTC.

The chain couples TRBV4-3 to TRBJ1-3, with a possible D match to TRBD1 (5 bases). The germline V gene encodes CDR1 LGHNA and CDR2 YSLEER. CDR3 size: 16 residues. V dropped 3 bases and J dropped 0 bases, with 12 bases sitting between them. Here the CDR3 reads CASSQGGTSSGNTIYF. CDR3 nucleotides: TGCGCCAGCAGCCAGGGCGGGACTAGCTCTGGAAACACCATATATTTT.

The J gene is TRBJ2-7, the V gene TRBV19; 13 nucleotides line up with TRBD2. CDR1 is LNHDA, CDR2 SQIVND, per germline (reference sequence). The CDR3 has 16 residues. V lost 5 bases, J lost 3 bases, and 7 bases stayed unmatched. The CDR3 coding sequence is TGTGCCAGTAGTGCGCGACTAGCGGGGGGATACTACGAGCAGTACTTC. Translated: CASSARLAGGYYEQYF.

As concerns this clonotype: A much larger clone lies one base from this, so it may be a read error. The V gene is TRBV7-2, the J gene TRBJ2-7; TRBD2 might be the D (6 bases). From germline, CDR1 is SGHTA and CDR2 FQGNSA. The V gene lost 7 bases and the J gene lost 7 bases, with 23 bases spanning the gap. The length of the CDR3 is 15 residues. The CDR3 DNA sequence: TGTGCCAGCAACTCGAGAGGGCTACCCGGGGGAGAGCAGTACTTC. This encodes CASNSRGLPGGEQYF.

The V call is TRBV19, the J call TRBJ2-5; weak D call: TRBD2 (7 bases). The CDR3 spans 14 residues. CDR1 is LNHDA and CDR2 is SQIVND in the germline V gene (reference sequence). V lost 5 bases and J 6 bases, leaving 16 bases between the germline ends. The CDR3 is CASSSTGTMKTQYF. CDR3 nucleotides: TGTGCCAGTAGTTCAACAGGGACTATGAAGACCCAGTACTTC.

The gene calls are TRBV5-6 and TRBJ2-1, with D perhaps TRBD1 or TRBD2 (6 bases each). Per germline, CDR1 SGHDT and CDR2 YYEEEE. V was pared by 4 bases and J by 8 bases, with 13 bases between. This CDR3 region has 13 residues. The DNA for the CDR3 is TGTGCCAGCAGCCCGGGGGCCGGTGATGAGCAGTTCTTC. This sequence encodes CASSPGAGDEQFF.

V usage is TRBV5-4 and J usage is TRBJ2-1; perhaps TRBD2 as D (5 bases). CDR1 is SGHNT and CDR2 is YYREEE in the germline V gene (reference sequence). V was clipped by 3 bases and J by 9 bases, with 19 bases between them. The CDR3 extends over 15 amino acids. The CDR3 sequence: CASSSRQRTRGEQFF. DNA for the CDR3: TGTGCCAGCAGCTCCAGGCAGAGAACCCGGGGTGAGCAGTTCTTC. The entire variable domain, with the rest obtained from reference TRBV5-4 and TRBJ2-1, is as follows: ETGVTQSPTHLIKTRGQQVTLRCSSQSGHNTVSWYQQALGQGPQFIFQYYREEENGRGNFPPRFSGLQFPNYSSELNVNALELDDSALYLCASSSRQRTRGEQFFGPGTRLTVL.

This sequence joins TRBV25-1 and TRBJ2-6; D is ambiguous. Germline V gene data show CDR1 as MGHDK and CDR2 as SYGVNS. This CDR3 region has 19 residues. V was clipped by 3 bases and J by 4 bases, with 22 bases between them. This CDR3 is CASSDSLTWTDGGANVLTF. In DNA form, the CDR3 reads TGTGCCAGCAGTGACTCCCTGACTTGGACCGACGGGGGGGCCAACGTCCTGACTTTC.

V usage is TRBV10-3 and J usage is TRBJ2-1; D possibly matches TRBD1 or TRBD2 (5 bases each). CDR3 size: 16 residues. V was pared by 5 bases and J by 0 bases, with 14 bases between. Per germline, CDR1 ENHRY and CDR2 SYGVKD. The CDR3 bases are TGTGCCATCAGTTCGGGGCAGGGACCCTCCTACAATGAGCAGTTCTTC. Its translation is CAISSGQGPSYNEQFF.